Below, 31 T cell receptor beta chains from the same sample are listed, as sequenced in a study of cytomegalovirus exposure and HLA in healthy donors. Sequencing used immunoSEQ multiplex PCR; TCRdb keeps in-frame clones, though not all of them. The sample has about 240,000 clones, around nine tenths seen once. The sequenced sample was PBMCs. The receptors here all came from a man between 18 and 35 years old in good health and CMV-seronegative.

This clone was detected once. The chain combines TRBV7-2 with TRBJ2-3; perhaps TRBD2 as D (5 bases). The CDR3 spans 15 residues. The germline CDR1 and CDR2 sequences are SGHTA and FQGNSA. Trimming removed 1 base at V and 4 bases at J, with 12 bases between. For the CDR3, the DNA is TGTGCCAGCAGCTTAGATACCAGCGGTCCAGATACGCAGTATTTT. Residues: CASSLDTSGPDTQYF.

This chain joins TRBV15 and TRBJ1-6; D may be TRBD1 (6 bases). The V and J ends lost 3 bases and 5 bases respectively, with 8 bases between them. The CDR3 totals 14 residues. Germline CDR1 LNHNV, CDR2 YYDKDF (reference sequence). The CDR3 loop is CATSRGTNNSPLHF. The CDR3 nucleotides are TGTGCCACCAGCAGGGGGACAAATAATTCACCCCTCCACTTT.

This chain uses TRBV5-1 with TRBJ2-7, with 10 bases matching TRBD1. V trimming: 0 bases; J trimming: 10 bases; junction bases outside the gene matches: 7. Germline lookup yields CDR1 SGHRS and CDR2 YFSETQ. The CDR3 has 14 residues. CDR3 sequence reads: CASSLDLDRGDQYF. The CDR3 DNA follows: TGCGCCAGCAGCTTGGACCTGGACAGGGGGGACCAGTACTTC.

This chain joins TRBV14 and TRBJ2-2; 8 nucleotides match TRBD1. The CDR3 runs 17 residues. V dropped 4 bases and J dropped 4; count of bases not matched to a gene: 11. Germline CDR1 and CDR2: SGHDN and FVKESK. The CDR3 loop reads CASSRGQASRFTGELFF. The CDR3 coding sequence is TGTGCCAGCAGCCGGGGACAGGCCTCAAGATTCACCGGGGAGCTGTTTTTT.

This chain connects TRBV5-1 to TRBJ1-1; unclear D gene. The V and J ends lost 0 bases and 0 bases respectively, with 12 bases between them. Per germline, CDR1 SGHRS and CDR2 YFSETQ. The CDR3 extends over 16 amino acids. CDR3 residues: CASSLDTASMNTEAFF. The CDR3 DNA follows: TGCGCCAGCAGCTTGGACACAGCCTCGATGAACACTGAAGCTTTCTTT.

This clone came up once. The chain uses TRBV5-6 and TRBJ1-1; D is possibly TRBD1 (6 bases). Germline V gives CDR1 SGHDT, CDR2 YYEEEE. V was shortened by 4 bases and J by 2 bases, with 9 bases between the two germline ends. This CDR3 is built from 13 residues. The CDR3 loop is CASSMDSNTEAFF. The CDR3 region has the DNA TGTGCCAGCAGCATGGACAGCAACACTGAAGCTTTCTTT.

The V gene is TRBV30, the J gene TRBJ2-7; 7 bases are a match to TRBD1. The CDR3 is 17 residues long. V dropped 2 bases and J dropped 4; count of bases not matched to a gene: 17. Per the germline V gene, CDR1 is GTSNPN and CDR2 is SVGIG (reference sequence). The CDR3 sequence: CAWSTYAIRGQQYEQYF. CDR3 in DNA: TGTGCCTGGAGTACTTATGCGATCAGGGGACAGCAATACGAGCAGTACTTC.

This chain uses TRBV5-1 with TRBJ2-7; D is undetermined. The CDR3 is made up of 13 amino acids. CDR1 SGHRS and CDR2 YFSETQ come from the germline V gene. Between the trimmed V and J ends, which lost 7 bases and 3 bases, there was a span of 14 bases. For the CDR3, the DNA is TGCGCCAGCCAGGAAGGCAGGAACTACGAGCAGTACTTC. Its translation is CASQEGRNYEQYF.

The V call is TRBV5-6, the J call TRBJ1-3; weak D call: TRBD1 (5 bases). The V and J ends lost 1 base and 6 bases respectively, with 11 bases between them. Germline V CDR1 and CDR2: SGHDT, YYEEEE. The CDR3 is made up of 14 amino acids. The DNA of the CDR3 is TGTGCCAGCAGCTTGAGTCGACAGCTAAACACCATATATTTT. Translation: CASSLSRQLNTIYF.

The V and J genes are TRBV5-4 and TRBJ2-3, with D perhaps matching TRBD1 (6 bases). Trimming shortened V by 5 bases and J by 1 base, and 8 bases separated the two germline ends. The germline V gene encodes CDR1 SGHNT and CDR2 YYREEE (reference sequence). This CDR3 contains 13 residues. The CDR3 protein is CASREGGTDTQYF. CDR3 bases: TGTGCCAGCAGAGAGGGGGGCACAGATACGCAGTATTTT.

The chain has TRBV9 and TRBJ2-1; TRBD2 aligns across 8 bases. The CDR3 is 15 residues long. CDR1 SGDLS and CDR2 YYNGEE come from the germline V gene. The junction had 6 bases not matched to a gene; V was cut back by 1 base and J by 6 bases. The CDR3 DNA follows: TGTGCCAGCAGCGTAACGGGGGGGCCTGGCAATGAGCAGTTCTTC. As protein: CASSVTGGPGNEQFF.

The chain employs TRBV5-4 and TRBJ2-2; 10 nucleotides match TRBD2. With V trimmed by 4 bases and J by 7 bases, 10 bases remained unmatched. Germline CDR1 SGHNT, CDR2 YYREEE (reference sequence). The CDR3 covers 16 residues. The CDR3 bases are TGTGCCAGCAGCCGGACTAGCGGAGCTTACGTCGGGGAGCTGTTTTTT. Its protein product is CASSRTSGAYVGELFF.

This clone was seen a few times. The rearrangement links TRBV6-5 to TRBJ1-2; TRBD1 matches at 8 bases. Trimming cost V 6 bases and J 8 bases; bases outside gene matches: 8. The CDR3 contains 13 residues. Germline V gene lookup returns CDR1 MNHEY and CDR2 SVGAGI. In DNA, the CDR3 is TGTGCCAGCAGCCAGGGGGCTGCTTGGGGCTACACCTTC. Translating gives CASSQGAAWGYTF.

The chain combines TRBV15 with TRBJ1-6, with 7 bases that match TRBD1. From germline, CDR1 is LNHNV and CDR2 YYDKDF (reference sequence). The CDR3 contains 16 residues. Unmatched junction bases numbered 6, after V lost 0 bases and J lost 7 bases. CDR3 amino acids: CATSRETGAQNSPLHF. CDR3 coding DNA: TGTGCCACCAGCAGAGAAACAGGGGCTCAAAATTCACCCCTCCACTTT.

In its sample, this clone was seen once. The chain uses TRBV7-9 and TRBJ2-5; tentatively, D is TRBD1 (6 bases). With 3 bases removed from V and 5 bases from J, the gap between germline ends came to 13 bases. The CDR3 loop spans 14 amino acids. The germline gives CDR1 SEHNR, CDR2 FQNEAQ (reference sequence). The CDR3 DNA follows: TGTGCCAGCAGCTTCCCAGGGGTGACGGAGACCCAGTACTTC. Protein: CASSFPGVTETQYF.

The chain joins TRBV5-6 to TRBJ2-5, with D possibly matching TRBD1 (5 bases). With 3 bases removed from V and 1 base from J, the gap between germline ends came to 7 bases. CDR1 and CDR2 from the germline V gene are SGHDT and YYEEEE. The CDR3 has 13 residues. CDR3 DNA sequence: TGTGCCAGCAGCTGGGGCAGCCAAGAGACCCAGTACTTC. Its protein is CASSWGSQETQYF.

This chain uses TRBV28 with TRBJ1-1; TRBD1 aligns across 9 bases. The CDR3 extends over 14 amino acids. V lost 4 bases and J lost 2; bases outside the gene matches: 2. Germline CDR1 is MDHEN and CDR2 is SYDVKM. The CDR3 reads CASSSGQGNTEAFF. In DNA, the CDR3 is TGTGCCAGCAGTTCGGGACAGGGTAACACTGAAGCTTTCTTT.

The rearrangement uses TRBV12-5 and TRBJ2-7; weak D call: TRBD1 (6 bases). V lost 4 bases, J lost 3 bases, and 22 bases lay in between. The CDR3 length is 17 residues. CDR1 LGHNT and CDR2 FRNRAP come from the germline V gene. The CDR3 DNA reads as TGTGCTAGTGGTTCAACCGCTTTTGTTTGGGGACACTACGAGCAGTACTTC. This codes for CASGSTAFVWGHYEQYF.

The chain has TRBV10-2 and TRBJ1-5; D is unclear. The V gene's germline CDR1 is WSHSY and CDR2 SAAADI. Trimming took off 2 bases at V and 0 bases at J, with 5 bases between the two ends. The CDR3 runs 14 residues. Written as DNA, the CDR3 is TGCGCCAGCAGTGAGCGGGATAGCAATCAGCCCCAGCATTTT. Translating it yields CASSERDSNQPQHF.

The chain employs TRBV5-1 and TRBJ2-5; D possibly corresponds to TRBD2 (5 bases). Germline values: CDR1 SGHRS, CDR2 YFSETQ. The CDR3 covers 16 residues. With 0 bases removed from V and 1 base from J, the gap between germline ends came to 13 bases. In DNA form, the CDR3 reads TGCGCCAGCAGCTTGGGGGTATTAGCGATCCAAGAGACCCAGTACTTC. It yields the protein CASSLGVLAIQETQYF. The variable domain in full, with the rest retrieved from reference TRBV5-1 and TRBJ2-5, is KAGVTQTPRYLIKTRGQQVTLSCSPISGHRSVSWYQQTPGQGLQFLFEYFSETQRNKGNFPGRFSGRQFSNSRSEMNVSTLELGDSALYLCASSLGVLAIQETQYFGPGTRLLVL.

V gene TRBV4-1 combines with J gene TRBJ2-5; TRBD2 agrees at 9 bases. Germline CDR1 and CDR2: MGHRA and YSYEKL. The CDR3 contains 13 residues. V dropped 4 bases and J dropped 5; count of bases not matched to a gene: 2. The CDR3 reads CASSLAGVETQYF. The CDR3 nucleotides read TGCGCCAGCAGCCTAGCGGGAGTGGAGACCCAGTACTTC.

The rearrangement joins TRBV4-1 to TRBJ1-1, with 7 nucleotides matching TRBD1. From germline, CDR1 is MGHRA and CDR2 YSYEKL. This CDR3 is 14 amino acids long. V shed 5 bases, J shed 1 base, and the junction held 4 bases outside the gene matches. Here the CDR3 DNA reads TGCGCCAGCAGCATAACAGGGGCGAACACTGAAGCTTTCTTT. Its translation: CASSITGANTEAFF.

This clone came up once. This chain joins TRBV27 and TRBJ2-1, with 9 bases that match TRBD2. The CDR3 spans 17 residues. CDR1 and CDR2 (germline): MNHEY, SMNVEV (reference sequence). Trimming at V came to 5 bases and at J to 0 bases, leaving 8 bases not matched to a gene. The CDR3 is CASSIFSGGSSYNEQFF. In DNA form, the CDR3 reads TGTGCCAGCAGTATCTTTAGCGGGGGCAGCTCCTACAATGAGCAGTTCTTC.

This chain links TRBV29-1 with TRBJ2-1; the match to TRBD2 covers 13 bases. J gave up 10 bases and V 7 bases, and 7 bases lay outside the gene matches. CDR1 is SQVTM, CDR2 ANQGSEA, per germline. The CDR3 loop spans 13 amino acids. As DNA, the CDR3 is TGCAGCGCTCGGACTAGCGGGAGAGAAGAGCAGTTCTTC. Its translation is CSARTSGREEQFF.

The genes are TRBV18 and TRBJ2-7; TRBD1 might be the D (5 bases). Trimming cost V 4 bases and J 6 bases, with 13 bases left between them. The CDR3 extends over 13 amino acids. Germline V gives CDR1 KGHSH, CDR2 LQKENI. The CDR3: CASSLQGQGEQYF. CDR3 sequence (DNA): TGTGCCAGCTCACTTCAAGGACAAGGCGAGCAGTACTTC.

The chain links TRBV5-4 to TRBJ2-3, with 10 nucleotides matching TRBD2. J lost 0 bases, V lost 2 bases, and 3 bases had no gene match. Germline loops: CDR1 SGHNT, CDR2 YYREEE (reference sequence). CDR3 length equals 16 residues. This CDR3 reads CASSFKREGSTDTQYF. The CDR3 DNA follows: TGTGCCAGCAGCTTTAAGCGGGAGGGTAGCACAGATACGCAGTATTTT. The entire variable domain, with the rest obtained from reference TRBV5-4 and TRBJ2-3, is as follows: ETGVTQSPTHLIKTRGQQVTLRCSSQSGHNTVSWYQQALGQGPQFIFQYYREEENGRGNFPPRFSGLQFPNYSSELNVNALELDDSALYLCASSFKREGSTDTQYFGPGTRLTVL.

This CDR3 reads CASSVGEREKLFF. The CDR3 DNA reads TGTGCCAGCAGCGTGGGAGAGCGAGAAAAACTGTTTTTT. The chain combines TRBV9 with TRBJ1-4; D gene unclear. CDR3 size: 13 residues. Trimming stripped 2 bases from V and 8 bases from J, with 10 bases between. CDR1 and CDR2 from the germline V gene are SGDLS and YYNGEE.

The gene calls are TRBV28 and TRBJ1-1, with 9 bases identical to TRBD1. The CDR3 runs to 16 residues. The J segment lost 3 bases and the V segment lost 4 bases, leaving 9 bases of the junction unmatched. Germline loops: CDR1 MDHEN, CDR2 SYDVKM. The DNA of the CDR3 is TGTGCCAGCAGTTCTCACCCGGGACAGGGTGACACTGAAGCTTTCTTT. This codes for CASSSHPGQGDTEAFF.

V usage is TRBV9 and J usage is TRBJ1-2, with no clear D. Germline V gene sequence: CDR1 SGDLS, CDR2 YYNGEE. The CDR3 consists of 13 residues. The germline V and J ends were trimmed by 1 base and 4 bases, with 8 bases remaining between them. The CDR3 protein is CASSVRDLYGYTF. The CDR3 DNA reads as TGTGCCAGCAGCGTACGGGATCTCTATGGCTACACCTTC. Full variable domain (remainder filled in from reference TRBV9 and TRBJ1-2): DSGVTQTPKHLITATGQRVTLRCSPRSGDLSVYWYQQSLDQGLQFLIQYYNGEERAKGNILERFSAQQFPDLHSELNLSSLELGDSALYFCASSVRDLYGYTFGSGTRLTVV.

The chain couples TRBV11-2 to TRBJ2-7; D gene ambiguous. The CDR3 runs to 11 residues. V dropped 3 bases and J dropped 3 bases, with 3 bases sitting between them. Germline assignment: CDR1 SGHAT and CDR2 FQNNGV. This CDR3 reads CASSFHYEQYF. CDR3 sequence (DNA): TGTGCCAGCAGCTTCCACTACGAGCAGTACTTC.

The V and J genes are TRBV7-9 and TRBJ2-2; TRBD2 matches at 7 bases. The V gene's germline CDR1 is SEHNR and CDR2 FQNEAQ (reference sequence). The CDR3 loop spans 13 amino acids. Germline trimming cut 4 bases from V and 6 bases from J; bases unmatched to any gene: 2. Written as DNA, the CDR3 is TGTGCCAGCAGCTCACTAGCGTCCGGGGAGCTGTTTTTT. Its protein is CASSSLASGELFF.